This T cell receptor beta chain is from a study of T cells after yellow fever vaccination. Whole-study results and caveats: Most clones from primary vaccination resurfaced after the booster (around 97% CD4, 70% to 90% CD8). Clonotypes found in both CD4 and CD8 compartments made up a small share.

The CDR3 contains 15 residues. Germline V gives CDR1 SGHTA, CDR2 FQGTGA. V was clipped by 5 bases and J by 4 bases; unmatched bases: 6. This clonotype occurred a few times. The antigen is undetermined. In making TCR cDNA, 5'RACE template switching added a universal primer site and UMIs to it. MiXCR was run by TCRdb on the 5' RACE reads, yielding one entry per CDR3 protein. The sample holds some 350,000 distinct CDR3 sequences; around 10% are singletons and the top ten take less than 20%. The source material was PBMCs, sampled on the day of the first yellow fever vaccination. The V call is TRBV7-3, the J call TRBJ2-2; 8 bases match TRBD2. This sequence was found in a man younger than 35 who received the YFV17D yellow fever vaccine. This CDR3 reads CASSPRGGTTGELFF. DNA for the CDR3: TGTGCCAGCAGCCCCCGGGGGGGGACCACCGGGGAGCTGTTTTTT.